This T cell receptor (beta chain) was sequenced for a study of response to subunit inactivated influenza vaccine. General observations from the study: It was the authors' suggestion that each seasonal influenza vaccination recruits few new T cells.

Comment on this clonotype: What it recognizes is unknown.

Germline V gene data show CDR1 as LGHNA and CDR2 as YSLEER. The V end was cut by 0 bases, the J end by 0 bases, with 9 bases between. This CDR3 comprises 16 residues. In TCRdb, the RT-PCR reads were re-called with MiXCR into one record per CDR3 protein. Of more than 150,000 distinct CDR3 sequences detected, around a tenth appear once; the ten largest clones hold roughly a tenth. The TCR was taken from a man aged 45-65 years who received an inactivated influenza vaccine. The chain is built from TRBV4-3 and TRBJ2-1; D is possibly TRBD2 (5 bases). The sample here was non-naive T cells sorted from PBMCs, taken on the day of vaccination. CDR3 nucleotides: TGCGCCAGCAGCCAAGATGAGGGAAGCTCCTACAATGAGCAGTTCTTC. This sequence encodes CASSQDEGSSYNEQFF.